These 6 T cell receptor beta chains were all obtained from the same sample, sequenced in a study of CD8 T cells in Susac syndrome. The authors reverse transcribed roughly 0.5 to 1 ug RNA with random hexamers. In TCRdb, the immunoSEQ multiplex PCR reads were re-called with MiXCR into one record per CDR3 protein. Among 75,000 to 95,000 distinct CDR3 sequences listed, 85% to 95% were seen once. The sequenced sample consisted of CD8+ T cells from PBMCs. The receptors shown here come from a human donor with Susac syndrome.

The chain recombines TRBV6-1 with TRBJ2-2, with 9 bases identical to TRBD2. Germline V lookup: CDR1 MNHNS, CDR2 SASEGT. CDR3 length equals 17 residues. Trimming took 8 bases from V and 3 from J; bases not matched to a gene: 13. The CDR3 reads CASSLEGTSHYTGELFF. CDR3 bases: TGTGCCAGCTCCCTGGAAGGGACTAGCCACTACACCGGGGAGCTGTTTTTT.

This rearrangement joins TRBV7-9 to TRBJ2-5; D is unclear. The CDR3 spans 13 residues. V lost 0 bases and J lost 0, with 2 bases in between. Germline CDR1 SEHNR, CDR2 FQNEAQ (reference sequence). The DNA of the CDR3 is TGTGCCAGCAGCTTAGCACACCAAGAGACCCAGTACTTC. It encodes CASSLAHQETQYF. The variable domain in full, completed from reference TRBV7-9 and TRBJ2-5, reads DTGVSQNPRHKITKRGQNVTFRCDPISEHNRLYWYRQTLGQGPEFLTYFQNEAQLEKSRLLSDRFSAERPKGSFSTLEIQRTEQGDSAMYLCASSLAHQETQYFGPGTRLLVL.

V is TRBV29-1 and J is TRBJ2-1, with D unresolved. Germline CDR1 SQVTM, CDR2 ANQGSEA. The CDR3 consists of 10 residues. Trimming took 3 bases from V and 5 from J, leaving 2 bases between them. CDR3 nucleotides: TGCAGCGTTGACAACAATGAGCAGTTCTTC. Protein: CSVDNNEQFF.

The rearrangement joins TRBV25-1 to TRBJ1-1; D call uncertain. V lost 6 bases to trimming and J lost 9 bases, with 14 bases between them. Per germline, CDR1 MGHDK and CDR2 SYGVNS. This CDR3 region has 12 residues. The CDR3 here is CASREMEEQAFF. CDR3 in DNA: TGTGCCAGCAGAGAAATGGAGGAGCAAGCTTTCTTT.

This clonotype was detected only once. The rearrangement joins TRBV29-1 to TRBJ2-3; tentatively, D is TRBD1 or TRBD2 (5 bases each). The CDR3 runs to 15 residues. Germline values: CDR1 SQVTM, CDR2 ANQGSEA. Deletions cut 1 base from V and 3 bases from J, with 14 bases between. In DNA, the CDR3 is TGCAGCGTTGAAGCCGGGACGGTTGAAACAGATACGCAGTATTTT. Its translation is CSVEAGTVETDTQYF.

The rearrangement links TRBV5-1 to TRBJ1-2; D might be TRBD1 (5 bases). V gave up 0 bases and J gave up 3 bases, with 9 bases separating them. This CDR3 comprises 14 residues. Germline loops: CDR1 SGHRS, CDR2 YFSETQ. The CDR3 DNA reads TGCGCCAGCAGCTTGGGGGACCCGCACTATGGCTACACCTTC. Translation: CASSLGDPHYGYTF.